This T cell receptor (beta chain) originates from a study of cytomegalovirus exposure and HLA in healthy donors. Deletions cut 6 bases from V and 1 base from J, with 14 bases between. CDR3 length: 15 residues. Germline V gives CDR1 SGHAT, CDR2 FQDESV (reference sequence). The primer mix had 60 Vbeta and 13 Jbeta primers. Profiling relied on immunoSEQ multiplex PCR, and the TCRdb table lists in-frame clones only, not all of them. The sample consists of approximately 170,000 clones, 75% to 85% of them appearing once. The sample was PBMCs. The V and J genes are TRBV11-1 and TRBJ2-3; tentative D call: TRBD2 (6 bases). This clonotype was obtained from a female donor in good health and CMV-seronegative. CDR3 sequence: CASSRVRERTDTQYF. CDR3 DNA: TGTGCCAGCAGTAGGGTGCGGGAACGCACAGATACGCAGTATTTT.